Here is one T cell receptor beta chain with its context. The antigen is not known. This record belongs to a study of T cell responses to AZD1222 COVID-19 vaccine. Produced via immunoSEQ multiplex PCR; TCRdb's table is partial and in-frame only. The table records more than 95,000 clones, about 91% of them present only once. Looked up from germline, CDR1 is SNHLY and CDR2 is FYNNEI. The junction had 4 bases not matched to a gene; V was cut back by 3 bases and J by 10 bases. This CDR3 spans 14 amino acids. Study-wide points: Distributed over spike, vaccine-associated CD4 TCRs predominated at 160-218 and 743-854.

This receptor was taken from an adult who received the AZD1222 COVID-19 vaccine. The sample in question was peripheral blood, obtained 28 days after the second AZD1222 dose. The chain links TRBV2 to TRBJ1-6; 9 nucleotides match TRBD1. DNA for the CDR3: TGTGCCAGCAGTGATGGACAGGGGTTGTCACCCCTCCACTTT. Translation: CASSDGQGLSPLHF.